These 3 T cell receptor beta chains came from one sample sequenced in a study of beta chain features in type 1 diabetes. cDNA synthesis used the whole RNA isolate, giving expressed TCRB sequences. Here immunoSEQ multiplex PCR was the method, and the copy in TCRdb shows in-frame clones only, minus some. The table records around 400,000 clones, over 9.5% of them present only once. Sequencing input: naive CD4+ T cells from blood. The receptor source for this set is a man aged 18 to 29 in good health.

In its sample, this clone was seen a few times. The chain is built from TRBV5-4 and TRBJ2-3; D unclear. V gave up 4 bases and J gave up 0 bases, with 21 bases separating them. The CDR3 extends over 18 amino acids. Germline V lookup: CDR1 SGHNT, CDR2 YYREEE (reference sequence). CDR3 protein: CASSPIISRTSSTDTQYF. CDR3 DNA: TGTGCCAGCAGCCCCATCATTAGCCGTACCTCTAGCACAGATACGCAGTATTTT.

This clone was observed a handful of times. The chain links TRBV2 to TRBJ1-2; D possibly corresponds to TRBD1 (6 bases). The ends were cut back, 5 bases at V and 0 bases at J, with 10 bases in the middle. This CDR3 has 14 residues. CDR1 is SNHLY, CDR2 FYNNEI, per germline. The CDR3 nucleotides are TGTGCCAGCAGTCGCCGGGACACTAACTATGGCTACACCTTC. Translation: CASSRRDTNYGYTF.

This clone was recorded a few times. The rearrangement joins TRBV28 to TRBJ2-7; 8 nucleotides align to TRBD2. CDR1 and CDR2 (germline): MDHEN, SYDVKM. The V and J ends lost 4 bases and 5 bases, in that order; junction bases with no gene match: 10. This CDR3 region has 15 residues. The CDR3: CASSSGGVVRNEQYF. The CDR3 region has the DNA TGTGCCAGCAGTTCCGGGGGGGTCGTCAGGAACGAGCAGTACTTC.